This passage covers 17 T cell receptor beta chains from one sample sequenced in a study of blood T cells in healthy people across ages (dated by TCRdb to about 2015). Library preparation was by 5' RACE. Sequencing used an Illumina HiSeq 2500. A second PCR of about 7 to 12 cycles was run with a J-beta primer mix and a sample-barcoded 5' primer. In-frame beta chains were kept once TCRdb had trimmed the public reads at Q25 with fastp and called clones with MiXCR. Rows with one shared CDR3 protein collapse into an entry with the most common genes and DNA. Across this sample there are fewer than 1,200,000 distinct CDR3 sequences, with approximately 25% seen only once. The ten largest clones represent around 0.75% of the sample. This sample also appeared in a second study, on T cells of mothers and their children.

Input material: blood. The origin of the receptors is a girl aged 2-9 years in good health.

The table lists this clonotype with many counts. The chain carries TRBV7-9 and TRBJ2-5; 9 nucleotides align to TRBD1. Losses at the gene ends were 2 bases for V and 10 bases for J; bases not matched to a gene: 11. Germline V gene lookup returns CDR1 SEHNR and CDR2 FQNEAQ (reference sequence). This CDR3 is 15 amino acids long. CDR3 in amino acids: CASSLTGGISRVQYF. The CDR3 DNA reads as TGTGCCAGCAGCTTAACAGGGGGCATCTCCCGAGTCCAGTACTTC.

This clonotype was detected a few times. The CDR3 bases are TGTGCCAGCAGCCAAGACAGGACAGGGTATCTAGAGACCCAGTACTTC. The encoded protein is CASSQDRTGYLETQYF. The V gene is TRBV3-1, the J gene TRBJ2-5; 8 positions agree with TRBD1. The ends lost 0 bases at V and 4 bases at J; junction bases unmatched: 7. The CDR3 length is 16 residues. CDR1 and CDR2 (germline): LGHDT, YNNKEL (reference sequence).

This chain links TRBV7-8 with TRBJ2-4; D gene ambiguous. Germline V gene data show CDR1 as SGHVS and CDR2 as FQNEAQ. The CDR3 contains 18 residues. Trimming pared 1 base from V and 0 bases from J, leaving 16 bases between. For the CDR3, the DNA is TGTGCCAGCAGCTTAGTGGGCGTTGCAGCAGTAGCCAAAAACATTCAGTACTTC. It translates to CASSLVGVAAVAKNIQYF.

This clonotype was picked up a small number of times. The rearrangement links TRBV4-3 to TRBJ2-5, with D perhaps TRBD1 (5 bases). The J call may be wrong; the DNA end is better matched by TRBJ2-7. Germline V lookup: CDR1 LGHNA, CDR2 YSLEER. This CDR3 has 14 residues. The DNA of the CDR3 is TGCGCCAGCAGCCAAGATGACCAGGGTTACGAGCAGTACTTC. It translates to CASSQDDQGYEQYF.

The gene calls are TRBV4-2 and TRBJ2-4; D uncertain. CDR1 is LGHNA, CDR2 YNFKEQ, per germline. The CDR3 consists of 16 residues. V dropped 5 bases and J dropped 6 bases, with 20 bases sitting between them. The CDR3 nucleotides read TGTGCCAGCAGCGCCGGGCTCCCGGTCGTCAGAAACATTCAGTACTTC. Translating it yields CASSAGLPVVRNIQYF.

J is TRBJ1-3 and V is TRBV7-2; 8 positions match TRBD1. There are 15 residues in the CDR3. J gave up 4 bases and V 6 bases, and 8 bases lay outside the gene matches. The germline gives CDR1 SGHTA, CDR2 FQGNSA. The CDR3 is CASSKTGARGNTIYF. The CDR3 DNA reads TGTGCCAGCAGTAAGACAGGGGCAAGGGGAAACACCATATATTTT.

A few counts support this clonotype. This rearrangement joins TRBV20-1 to TRBJ2-1; TRBD2 might be the D (6 bases). The CDR3 consists of 10 residues. The V and J ends lost 4 bases and 14 bases respectively, with 12 bases between them. The germline V gene encodes CDR1 DFQATT and CDR2 SNEGSKA (reference sequence). CDR3 loop: CSAIDSGEFF. As DNA, the CDR3 is TGCAGTGCTATTGACTCGGGGGAGTTCTTC.

This clonotype has a handful of counts. The CDR3 sequence is CASSISSAGDVDTQYF. The DNA of the CDR3 is TGTGCCAGCAGCATAAGCTCAGCGGGAGACGTAGATACGCAGTATTTT. This chain uses TRBV7-9 with TRBJ2-3, with 8 bases lining up with TRBD2. After removal of 5 bases from V and 5 bases from J, the junction contained 12 bases not matched to a gene. The length of the CDR3 is 16 residues. Germline lookup yields CDR1 SEHNR and CDR2 FQNEAQ (reference sequence).

This clonotype came up a few times. V is TRBV6-5 and J is TRBJ1-1, with 10 nucleotides matching TRBD1. This CDR3 spans 15 amino acids. With 6 bases clipped from V and 3 bases from J, the junction kept 7 bases outside the gene matches. Germline CDR1 is MNHEY and CDR2 is SVGAGI. CDR3 nucleotides: TGTGCCAGCAGCTACGGGACAGGGGTGTACACTGAAGCTTTCTTT. This translates into CASSYGTGVYTEAFF.

This clonotype was counted a few times. J is TRBJ2-7 and V is TRBV20-1; 14 bases line up with TRBD2. V was pared by 4 bases and J by 2 bases, with 4 bases of the junction left unmatched. The length of the CDR3 is 15 residues. Looked up from germline, CDR1 is DFQATT and CDR2 is SNEGSKA (reference sequence). CDR3 nucleotide sequence: TGCAGTGCTACGACGACTAGCGGGAGGGCCTACGAGCAGTACTTC. Protein product: CSATTTSGRAYEQYF.

This rearrangement joins TRBV25-1 to TRBJ2-7; D is unclear. The CDR3 has 15 amino acids. In germline, CDR1 is MGHDK, CDR2 SYGVNS. The V and J ends lost 3 bases and 3 bases respectively, with 15 bases between them. DNA for the CDR3: TGTGCCAGCAGTGACCCCTTAGCTTTAGTCTACGAGCAGTACTTC. This codes for CASSDPLALVYEQYF.

The chain employs TRBV20-1 and TRBJ2-5; D perhaps matches TRBD2 (6 bases). The CDR3 is 14 amino acids. Trimming shortened V by 5 bases and J by 4 bases, and 17 bases separated the two germline ends. Per the germline V gene, CDR1 is DFQATT and CDR2 is SNEGSKA (reference sequence). The CDR3 region has the DNA TGCAGTGCTTCCCACGGAGGGTCTGGAGAGACCCAGTACTTC. Protein sequence: CSASHGGSGETQYF.

V and J are TRBV4-3 and TRBJ2-1; 10 bases map to TRBD2. The J call may be in error: the DNA end matches TRBJ2-7 better. Per the germline V gene, CDR1 is LGHNA and CDR2 is YSLEER. The CDR3 contains 15 residues. This CDR3 is CASSLSSVAGGEQYF. CDR3 in DNA: TGCGCCAGCAGCCTGAGTTCTGTAGCGGGGGGAGAGCAGTACTTC.

J is TRBJ1-4 and V is TRBV6-2 or TRBV6-3, with D unresolved. This CDR3 contains 14 residues. Germline V gene sequence: CDR1 MNHEY, CDR2 SVGEGT. V was cut by 4 bases and J by 8 bases, with 14 bases left in between. The DNA for the CDR3 is TGTGCCAGCAGTTCCGGACGGTTAGTGGAAAAACTGTTTTTT. Translating gives CASSSGRLVEKLFF.

The chain couples TRBV6-2 or TRBV6-3 to TRBJ2-1; D uncertain. The CDR3 runs 11 residues. V was shortened by 7 bases and J by 7 bases, with 8 bases between the two germline ends. The germline V gene has CDR1 MNHEY and CDR2 SVGEGT. In nucleotides, the CDR3 is TGTGCCAGCAACTCGAAGAATGAGCAGTTCTTC. Its protein is CASNSKNEQFF.

This clonotype was observed a few times. V is TRBV6-2 or TRBV6-3 and J is TRBJ1-2; tentative D call: TRBD1 (6 bases). Germline V gene sequence: CDR1 MNHEY, CDR2 SVGEGT. Trimming shortened V by 5 bases and J by 1 base, and 11 bases separated the two germline ends. The CDR3 is made up of 14 amino acids. The CDR3 region has the DNA TGTGCCAGCAGTCTACGGACAGATAACTATGGCTACACCTTC. Protein product: CASSLRTDNYGYTF.

This rearrangement joins TRBV7-2 to TRBJ2-5; TRBD2 agrees at 7 bases. Looked up from germline, CDR1 is SGHTA and CDR2 is FQGNSA. The CDR3 consists of 15 residues. After removal of 4 bases from V and 5 bases from J, the junction contained 10 bases not matched to a gene. CDR3 loop: CASSSLGRERETQYF. The CDR3 DNA sequence: TGTGCCAGCAGCTCCCTGGGGCGGGAGCGGGAGACCCAGTACTTC.